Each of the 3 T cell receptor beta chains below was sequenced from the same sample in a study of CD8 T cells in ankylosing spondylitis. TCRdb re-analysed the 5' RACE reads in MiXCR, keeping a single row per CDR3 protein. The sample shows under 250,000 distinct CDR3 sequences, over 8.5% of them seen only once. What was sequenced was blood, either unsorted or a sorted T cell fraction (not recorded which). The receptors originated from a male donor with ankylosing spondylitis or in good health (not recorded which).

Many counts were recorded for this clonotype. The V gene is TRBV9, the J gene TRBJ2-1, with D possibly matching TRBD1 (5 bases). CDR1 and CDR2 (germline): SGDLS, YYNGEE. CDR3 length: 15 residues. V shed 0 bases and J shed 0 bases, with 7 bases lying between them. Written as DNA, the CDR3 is TGTGCCAGCAGCGTAGCCGACAGCTCCTACAATGAGCAGTTCTTC. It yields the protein CASSVADSSYNEQFF.

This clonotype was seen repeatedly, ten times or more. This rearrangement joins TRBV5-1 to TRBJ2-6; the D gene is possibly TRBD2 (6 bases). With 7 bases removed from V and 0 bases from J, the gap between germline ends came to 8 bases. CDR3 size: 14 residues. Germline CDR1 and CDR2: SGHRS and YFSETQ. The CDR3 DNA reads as TGCGCCAGCGGGGGGTCCTCTGGGGCCAACGTCCTGACTTTC. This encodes CASGGSSGANVLTF.

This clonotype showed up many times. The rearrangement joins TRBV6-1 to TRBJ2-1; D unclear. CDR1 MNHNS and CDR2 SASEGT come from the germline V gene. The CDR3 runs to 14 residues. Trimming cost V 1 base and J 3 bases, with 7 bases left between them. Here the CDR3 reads CASSEVNSYNEQFF. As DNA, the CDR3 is TGTGCCAGCAGTGAAGTAAATAGCTACAATGAGCAGTTCTTC.